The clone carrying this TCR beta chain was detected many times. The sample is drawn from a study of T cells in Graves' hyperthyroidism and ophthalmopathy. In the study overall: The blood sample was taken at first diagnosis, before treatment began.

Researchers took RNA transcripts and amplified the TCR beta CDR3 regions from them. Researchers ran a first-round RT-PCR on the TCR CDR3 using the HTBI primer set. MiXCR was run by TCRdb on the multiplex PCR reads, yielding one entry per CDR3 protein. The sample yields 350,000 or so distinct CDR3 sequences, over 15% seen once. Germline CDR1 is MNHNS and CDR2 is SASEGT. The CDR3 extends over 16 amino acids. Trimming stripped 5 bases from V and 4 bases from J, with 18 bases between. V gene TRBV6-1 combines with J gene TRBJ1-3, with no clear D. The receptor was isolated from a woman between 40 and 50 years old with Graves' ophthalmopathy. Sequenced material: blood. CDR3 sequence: CASSLGRGSGGNTIYF. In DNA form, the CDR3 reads TGTGCCAGCAGTCTAGGACGAGGCTCTGGGGGAAACACCATATATTTT.